This passage covers 23 T cell receptor beta chains from one sample sequenced in a study of blood T cell repertoires in COVID-19. This table comes from immunoSEQ multiplex PCR, and its TCRdb copy is limited to in-frame clones, with some not included. Of more than 150,000 clones listed, approximately 88% are singletons. Specimen: peripheral blood. The receptors come from a woman aged 55-69 years with acute or convalescent COVID-19.

This clone occurred a few times. The chain links TRBV4-1 to TRBJ2-5, with 14 bases lining up with TRBD2. With V trimmed by 0 bases and J by 4 bases, 1 base remained unmatched. This CDR3 comprises 16 residues. CDR1 and CDR2 from the germline V gene are MGHRA and YSYEKL. The CDR3 spells CASSQEGLAGVETQYF. CDR3 bases: TGCGCCAGCAGCCAAGAGGGACTAGCGGGGGTAGAGACCCAGTACTTC.

This chain joins TRBV7-2 and TRBJ1-3; TRBD1 might be the D (5 bases). Looked up from germline, CDR1 is SGHTA and CDR2 is FQGNSA. There are 15 residues in the CDR3. V was cut by 5 bases and J by 0 bases, with 11 bases left in between. The CDR3 bases are TGTGCCAGCAGCCCCCAGACAGTCTCTGGAAACACCATATATTTT. It codes for CASSPQTVSGNTIYF.

This clone was counted a few times. The V and J genes are TRBV5-1 and TRBJ1-5; D perhaps matches TRBD1 (5 bases). Trimming stripped 0 bases from V and 6 bases from J, with 10 bases between. The CDR3 covers 14 residues. The germline CDR1 and CDR2 sequences are SGHRS and YFSETQ. For the CDR3, the DNA is TGCGCCAGCAGCTTGGAGGGAGGGACTCAGCCCCAGCATTTT. This encodes CASSLEGGTQPQHF.

The rearrangement links TRBV21-1 to TRBJ1-1; the D segment call TRBD1 is taken from the table without a DNA check. TRBV21-1 is listed as a pseudogene. This CDR3 region has 16 residues. Here the CDR3 reads CASSPQDSFMNTEAFF. In nucleotides, the CDR3 is TGTGCCAGCAGCCCTCAGGACAGTTTCATGAACACTGAAGCTTTCTTT.

This clone was recorded only once. This chain joins TRBV19 and TRBJ2-5; TRBD2 matches 8 bases. The CDR3 runs 15 residues. V was clipped by 5 bases and J by 5 bases; unmatched bases: 10. Germline lookup yields CDR1 LNHDA and CDR2 SQIVND (reference sequence). The DNA of the CDR3 is TGTGCCAGTAGTGAACTCGGCGGGGGGAGGGAGACCCAGTACTTC. Translated, it gives CASSELGGGRETQYF.

This clone was seen a few times. The V gene is TRBV15, the J gene TRBJ1-4, with 7 nucleotides matching TRBD1. J gave up 4 bases and V 0 bases, and 2 bases lay outside the gene matches. The germline V gene encodes CDR1 LNHNV and CDR2 YYDKDF (reference sequence). The CDR3 has 15 amino acids. CDR3 nucleotides: TGTGCCACCAGCAGAGACCGGGACAGTAATGAAAAACTGTTTTTT. Its protein is CATSRDRDSNEKLFF.

This sequence joins TRBV4-1 and TRBJ2-6, with D uncertain. The V and J ends lost 3 bases and 2 bases respectively, with 8 bases between them. Per germline, CDR1 MGHRA and CDR2 YSYEKL. The CDR3 extends over 15 amino acids. This chain's CDR3 is CASSQESAGANVLTF. CDR3 nucleotides: TGCGCCAGCAGCCAGGAGAGCGCTGGGGCCAACGTCCTGACTTTC.

In its sample, this clone was seen once. The chain has TRBV7-2 and TRBJ1-6; 10 bases align to TRBD1. This CDR3 comprises 17 residues. With V trimmed by 5 bases and J by 8 bases, 12 bases remained unmatched. Germline assignment: CDR1 SGHTA and CDR2 FQGNSA. CDR3 sequence: CASSPNLGTGVHSPLHF. CDR3 bases: TGTGCCAGCAGCCCGAATCTGGGGACAGGGGTGCATTCACCCCTCCACTTT.

The V and J genes are TRBV9 and TRBJ2-7; 7 bases match TRBD1. Trimming removed 4 bases from V and 3 bases from J; junction bases left unmatched: 13. The V gene's germline CDR1 is SGDLS and CDR2 YYNGEE. The CDR3 loop spans 16 amino acids. The CDR3 DNA reads TGTGCCAGCAGCTCCAACCCGGGACAGACACGCTACGAGCAGTACTTC. Amino acid sequence: CASSSNPGQTRYEQYF.

This chain joins TRBV19 and TRBJ2-2; TRBD2 aligns across 7 bases. V dropped 6 bases and J dropped 1; count of bases not matched to a gene: 5. Germline-derived CDR1 and CDR2 are LNHDA and SQIVND (reference sequence). The CDR3 is 15 residues long. This CDR3 reads CASRLAPLNTGELFF. In nucleotides, the CDR3 is TGTGCCAGTAGACTAGCGCCACTGAACACCGGGGAGCTGTTTTTT.

V and J are TRBV7-9 and TRBJ2-1; no reliable D call. The CDR3 is 15 amino acids. Germline V gene sequence: CDR1 SEHNR, CDR2 FQNEAQ (reference sequence). V was clipped by 0 bases and J by 2 bases, with 8 bases between them. Here the CDR3 DNA reads TGTGCCAGCAGCTTAGCCTGGTCGGCCTACAATGAGCAGTTCTTC. It encodes CASSLAWSAYNEQFF.

The chain couples TRBV6-4 to TRBJ2-2; 9 nucleotides match TRBD2. V was clipped by 5 bases and J by 0 bases; unmatched bases: 1. Per the germline V gene, CDR1 is MRHNA and CDR2 is SNTAGT. The CDR3 runs to 15 residues. The CDR3 sequence: CASSRTSANTGELFF. In nucleotides, the CDR3 is TGTGCCAGCAGTCGGACTAGCGCGAACACCGGGGAGCTGTTTTTT.

V is TRBV29-1 and J is TRBJ2-5, with D possibly matching TRBD2 (6 bases). The V gene lost 1 base and the J gene lost 0 bases, with 12 bases spanning the gap. The V gene's germline CDR1 is SQVTM and CDR2 ANQGSEA. The CDR3 totals 15 residues. CDR3 loop: CSVEVWRGNQETQYF. DNA of the CDR3: TGCAGCGTTGAAGTCTGGCGGGGCAACCAAGAGACCCAGTACTTC.

The chain links TRBV14 to TRBJ2-7, with TRBD2 identical over 9 bases. CDR1 and CDR2 (germline): SGHDN, FVKESK. Trimming cost V 6 bases and J 0 bases; bases outside gene matches: 6. There are 15 residues in the CDR3. The CDR3, as DNA: TGTGCCAGCAGTCCTAGCGGGGTTCGCTCCTACGAGCAGTACTTC. Its translation is CASSPSGVRSYEQYF.

This sequence joins TRBV5-6 and TRBJ2-7, with 11 nucleotides matching TRBD1. Germline values: CDR1 SGHDT, CDR2 YYEEEE. Germline trimming cut 4 bases from V and 4 bases from J; bases unmatched to any gene: 7. The CDR3 runs to 15 residues. Written as DNA, the CDR3 is TGTGCCAGCAGCGCGCTAGGACAGGGGGCTTACGAGCAGTACTTC. Encoded protein: CASSALGQGAYEQYF.

This clone was recorded a few times. This chain connects TRBV18 to TRBJ1-1, with 7 nucleotides matching TRBD1. Per germline, CDR1 KGHSH and CDR2 LQKENI. CDR3 length: 16 residues. The V gene end was trimmed by 6 bases and the J gene end by 4 bases; junction bases not matched to a gene: 14. The CDR3, as DNA: TGTGCCAGCTCGCGCTGGGACAGAACCTTCGGCACTGAAGCTTTCTTT. Translated: CASSRWDRTFGTEAFF.

The rearrangement links TRBV12-3 or TRBV12-4 to TRBJ2-1; D might be TRBD2 (6 bases). The CDR3 runs to 13 residues. Deletions cut 6 bases from V and 9 bases from J, with 15 bases between. The CDR3 DNA sequence: TGTGCCAGCAGACCGACTAGTCTCCCTGAGCAGTTCTTC. It codes for CASRPTSLPEQFF.

This clone appeared once. V and J are TRBV5-1 and TRBJ1-6, with 7 bases identical to TRBD1. V was clipped by 2 bases and J by 7 bases; unmatched bases: 12. The germline V gene encodes CDR1 SGHRS and CDR2 YFSETQ. This CDR3 comprises 17 residues. This CDR3 is CASSFTRPGQSNSPLHF. The CDR3 nucleotides read TGCGCCAGCAGCTTCACTAGGCCGGGACAGTCGAATTCACCCCTCCACTTT.

The CDR3 sequence: CASSLQTGGDYGYTF. The CDR3, as DNA: TGTGCCAGCAGCTTACAGACAGGGGGGGACTATGGCTACACCTTC. The chain couples TRBV5-5 to TRBJ1-2; 9 nucleotides match TRBD1. This CDR3 has 15 residues. The V segment lost 2 bases and the J segment 3 bases; nucleotides outside the gene matches: 5. Germline V CDR1 and CDR2: SGHKS, YYEKEE (reference sequence).

J is TRBJ1-2 and V is TRBV27, with a tentative D call TRBD1 (6 bases). CDR1 is MNHEY and CDR2 is SMNVEV in the germline V gene (reference sequence). The CDR3 has 15 amino acids. V dropped 5 bases and J dropped 5 bases, with 18 bases sitting between them. The CDR3 DNA follows: TGTGCCAGCAGTCGGACACAGGGACTAGGGTATGGCTACACCTTC. Translated, it gives CASSRTQGLGYGYTF.

The gene calls are TRBV25-1 and TRBJ1-1, with D possibly matching TRBD1 (5 bases). The germline gives CDR1 MGHDK, CDR2 SYGVNS. CDR3 length: 15 amino acids. Trimming took off 4 bases at V and 2 bases at J, with 14 bases between the two ends. CDR3 in DNA: TGTGCCAGCAGTGGAGTCCGGGGGAAAAACACTGAAGCTTTCTTT. Its protein is CASSGVRGKNTEAFF.

V is TRBV28 and J is TRBJ1-2; D ambiguous. Trimming left V 8 bases short and J 4 bases short, with 29 bases between. Germline CDR1 and CDR2: MDHEN and SYDVKM. The CDR3 contains 18 residues. CDR3 sequence reads: CASLDPGNYRAEGYGYTF. The CDR3 region has the DNA TGTGCCAGCCTGGATCCCGGGAACTATCGCGCAGAGGGCTATGGCTACACCTTC.

The chain is built from TRBV6-2 or TRBV6-3 and TRBJ2-7; TRBD1 matches at 7 bases. CDR1 is MNHEY, CDR2 SVGEGT, per germline. The CDR3 length is 16 residues. The trim removed 2 bases at V and 2 bases at J, leaving 9 bases unmatched. The CDR3 region has the DNA TGTGCCAGCAGTTACCCGGGACAGATTATAACCTACGAGCAGTACTTC. Translation gives CASSYPGQIITYEQYF.